This paragraph covers one T cell receptor (beta chain) sequence. The antigen it binds to is not known. The input lacks base qualities; no much larger clone sits a single base away. This specimen belongs to a study of human T cells and chemical hapten exposure (dated by TCRdb to about 2021). Notes on the research overall: Libraries were combined into a pool for sequencing, and differences in TCR yield between samples came mainly from small differences in library volumes within the pool. In alopecia patients, the study followed how the peripheral blood TCR repertoire changed in vivo over primary and secondary sensitization to diphenylcyclopropenone (DPC), a hapten. For every blood RNA sample, sequencing covered both the TCR alpha and TCR beta chains.

Results and caveats for the whole study, not just this receptor: DPC sensitization did not change how many TCRs were above 1 in 1000 frequency, and no evidence was found of alterations in global repertoire structure. After repeated subsampling, the strength of the expansion versus patch-test correlation and the threshold at which it became significant changed.

Per the publication, the time point label means: healthy volunteer bleed at 2 weeks. Total RNA was extracted from unfractionated whole blood that had been collected in Tempus Blood RNA tubes. As TCR sequencing controls, five or six healthy volunteers were used, with blood taken at day 0, 2 weeks and 6 weeks. Receptor amplification or capture employed RACE. The sequencing machine was a NextSeq 500. During library preparation, unique molecular identifiers were attached to individual cDNA molecules so that TCRs could be counted quantitatively and reproducibly. The authors' pipeline ran thus. A median of roughly 98,000 TCRs per sample was observed, with a range of 23,224 to 690,600. The Decombinator software suite was used to annotate V, J and CDR3 in the TCR reads. For the PS versus PT1 abundance plots, all samples were subsampled to the same number of TCRs (28,000). Expanded TCRs were defined as absent before sensitization and observed at least eight times at the 2-week time point. Using fastp trimming at Q25 and MiXCR clonotype assembly, TCRdb reanalyzed the public sequencing data and kept in-frame beta chains. Rows with a matching CDR3 protein are joined into one entry that keeps the most common DNA and genes. TCRdb assigned the V and J calls; the authors' analysis was not used. This sample holds tens of thousands of distinct CDR3 sequences; around 4% were observed only once. In total, the top ten clones hold roughly 1.6% of the sample.

The sequenced sample consisted of whole blood. This TCR derives from a female donor in good health. Some clones in this sample may be carry-over from other donors' samples.

The CDR3 has the sequence CASSDSLYNEQFF. The DNA is TGTGCCAGTAGTGATAGCCTTTACAATGAGCAGTTCTTC. The chain uses TRBV19 and TRBJ2-1; confidence is insufficient to name the D gene. From its cysteine to its phenylalanine, the CDR3 spans 13 amino acids. Only the CDR3 DNA stays, 39 bases, in frame from base 1. Trimming takes 5 bases from V and 4 bases from J, and the germline ends sit 9 bases apart. CDR1 and CDR2, looked up from the germline V gene (reference sequence), are LNHDA and SQIVND.